A single sample gave rise to the 30 T cell receptor beta chains below, sequenced in a study of blood T cell repertoires in COVID-19. Assay: immunoSEQ multiplex PCR; the TCRdb copy retains only in-frame clones and omits some. The sample records around 100,000 clones, more than 90% being singletons. Sequenced sample: peripheral blood. Source of these receptors: a man aged 65 to 85 with acute or convalescent COVID-19.

In DNA, the CDR3 is TGTGCCAGCAGTCGATGGGACAGCTCCTACGAGCAGTACTTC. Amino acids: CASSRWDSSYEQYF. The V and J genes are TRBV27 and TRBJ2-7, with TRBD1 matching over 7 bases. The CDR3 runs 14 residues. Unmatched junction bases numbered 4, after V lost 5 bases and J lost 0 bases. Germline V CDR1 and CDR2: MNHEY, SMNVEV (reference sequence).

This rearrangement joins TRBV18 to TRBJ2-1; weak D call: TRBD2 (5 bases). Trimming took 2 bases from V and 8 from J, leaving 16 bases between them. CDR3 length equals 15 residues. Germline V CDR1 and CDR2: KGHSH, LQKENI. The CDR3 protein is CASSPLSGSLHEQFF. The CDR3 DNA reads as TGTGCCAGCTCACCATTGAGCGGAAGCCTGCATGAGCAGTTCTTC.

The chain has TRBV28 and TRBJ2-1, with D possibly matching TRBD1 (6 bases). The germline CDR1 and CDR2 sequences are MDHEN and SYDVKM. This CDR3 has 14 amino acids. The ends were cut back, 7 bases at V and 8 bases at J, with 18 bases in the middle. CDR3 nucleotides: TGTGCCAGCACCCCGTTAAGGGGGACCGATGAGCAGTTCTTC. This sequence encodes CASTPLRGTDEQFF.

V gene TRBV4-2 combines with J gene TRBJ1-2; 7 bases fit TRBD1. Germline assignment: CDR1 LGHNA and CDR2 YNFKEQ. The CDR3 totals 15 residues. The trim removed 0 bases at V and 4 bases at J, leaving 5 bases unmatched. The CDR3 nucleotides are TGTGCCAGCAGCCAAGATAGCGCAGGGGGCTATGGCTACACCTTC. This codes for CASSQDSAGGYGYTF.

The chain couples TRBV5-5 to TRBJ1-1; the match to TRBD1 covers 7 bases. The CDR3 covers 15 residues. Germline V CDR1 and CDR2: SGHKS, YYEKEE (reference sequence). J lost 4 bases, V lost 4 bases, and 10 bases had no gene match. CDR3: CASSPTGTLGTEAFF. The DNA of the CDR3 is TGTGCCAGCAGCCCGACAGGGACCCTAGGCACTGAAGCTTTCTTT.

J is TRBJ2-7 and V is TRBV7-8; 7 nucleotides align to TRBD2. The CDR3 loop spans 16 amino acids. V lost 5 bases, J lost 5 bases, and 15 bases stayed unmatched. Looked up from germline, CDR1 is SGHVS and CDR2 is FQNEAQ. CDR3 region: CASSPRGSLSGHEQYF. CDR3 bases: TGTGCCAGCAGCCCGCGAGGTAGTCTTAGCGGGCACGAGCAGTACTTC.

This rearrangement joins TRBV6-2 or TRBV6-3 to TRBJ1-2; 10 bases align to TRBD1. The ends lost 2 bases at V and 5 bases at J; junction bases unmatched: 8. Germline V lookup: CDR1 MNHEY, CDR2 SVGEGT. The CDR3 length is 16 residues. The CDR3 sequence: CASSYRSGQGLYGYTF. CDR3 coding DNA: TGTGCCAGCAGTTACCGGTCGGGACAGGGGCTATATGGCTACACCTTC.

This clone was seen only a few times. The V and J genes are TRBV3-1 (or the pseudogene TRBV3-2) and TRBJ2-1; 7 bases map to TRBD2. CDR3 length: 16 amino acids. The V gene's germline CDR1 is LGHDT and CDR2 YNNKEL (reference sequence). V lost 6 bases and J lost 0; bases outside the gene matches: 8. The CDR3 region has the DNA TGTGCCAGCAGGCGAGTGGGCGGGAGCTCCTACAATGAGCAGTTCTTC. This encodes CASRRVGGSSYNEQFF.

The rearrangement uses TRBV28 and TRBJ2-7; D uncertain. The CDR3 totals 15 residues. From germline, CDR1 is MDHEN and CDR2 SYDVKM. Between the trimmed V and J ends, which lost 0 bases and 2 bases, there was a span of 11 bases. CDR3 nucleotides: TGTGCCAGCAGTTTATGGACCGGCGGCCCCTACGAGCAGTACTTC. Translating gives CASSLWTGGPYEQYF.

V and J are TRBV9 and TRBJ1-4; D may be TRBD1 (6 bases). The CDR3 consists of 15 residues. Germline-derived CDR1 and CDR2 are SGDLS and YYNGEE. V dropped 4 bases and J dropped 8 bases, with 18 bases sitting between them. CDR3 bases: TGTGCCAGCAGCTTCCGACAGGTAGCTAGAGAAAAACTGTTTTTT. It translates to CASSFRQVAREKLFF. The full variable domain, with the rest looked up from reference TRBV9 and TRBJ1-4, is DSGVTQTPKHLITATGQRVTLRCSPRSGDLSVYWYQQSLDQGLQFLIQYYNGEERAKGNILERFSAQQFPDLHSELNLSSLELGDSALYFCASSFRQVAREKLFFGSGTQLSVL.

The CDR3 DNA reads as TGTGCCAGCAGTTTGGGGGCTGGAACTGAAGCTTTCTTT. This translates into CASSLGAGTEAFF. V usage is TRBV27 and J usage is TRBJ1-1; tentative D call: TRBD1 (6 bases). Germline V gene data show CDR1 as MNHEY and CDR2 as SMNVEV (reference sequence). This CDR3 comprises 13 residues. V was pared by 3 bases and J by 5 bases, with 10 bases between.

The V and J genes are TRBV6-6 and TRBJ2-7; TRBD2 agrees at 9 bases. V lost 6 bases and J lost 3; bases outside the gene matches: 9. Germline values: CDR1 MNHNY, CDR2 SVGAGI (reference sequence). This CDR3 is 15 amino acids long. The CDR3 spells CASRSRAGGSYEQYF. DNA of the CDR3: TGTGCCAGCAGATCCAGGGCGGGAGGGAGCTACGAGCAGTACTTC.

This clone showed up just once. The chain joins TRBV30 to TRBJ2-5; 7 bases map to TRBD2. Germline CDR1 GTSNPN, CDR2 SVGIG (reference sequence). Trimming took 3 bases from V and 7 from J; bases not matched to a gene: 5. The CDR3 covers 12 residues. CDR3 bases: TGTGCCTGGAGGGCGGGGGTATGGACCCAGTACTTC. Amino acid sequence: CAWRAGVWTQYF.

The V call is TRBV5-1, the J call TRBJ1-4; TRBD1 matches at 10 bases. This CDR3 is 17 amino acids long. V shed 4 bases, J shed 7 bases, and the junction held 13 bases outside the gene matches. Germline CDR1 is SGHRS and CDR2 is YFSETQ. This CDR3 is CASSHGDRGGRGEKLFF. CDR3 sequence (DNA): TGCGCCAGCAGCCACGGGGACAGGGGAGGACGGGGTGAAAAACTGTTTTTT.

The gene calls are TRBV27 and TRBJ2-1; unclear D gene. The V gene's germline CDR1 is MNHEY and CDR2 SMNVEV (reference sequence). The V gene lost 5 bases and the J gene lost 1 base, with 12 bases spanning the gap. The CDR3 runs 15 residues. CDR3 sequence: CASSPSPTSYNEQFF. The DNA for the CDR3 is TGTGCCAGCAGTCCGTCCCCTACGTCCTACAATGAGCAGTTCTTC.

This rearrangement joins TRBV20-1 to TRBJ2-7; D call uncertain. Germline V gene sequence: CDR1 DFQATT, CDR2 SNEGSKA (reference sequence). V was shortened by 5 bases and J by 6 bases, with 11 bases between the two germline ends. The CDR3 covers 11 residues. CDR3: CSAPTSTEQYF. CDR3 coding DNA: TGCAGTGCTCCTACCTCAACCGAGCAGTACTTC.

CDR3: CASSLLGLAYRKGEQFF. For the CDR3, the DNA is TGTGCCAGCAGCTTGTTGGGACTAGCGTATCGGAAGGGTGAGCAGTTCTTC. V and J are TRBV7-8 and TRBJ2-1; TRBD2 matches 10 bases. V was clipped by 3 bases and J by 9 bases; unmatched bases: 14. This CDR3 has 17 amino acids. The germline CDR1 and CDR2 sequences are SGHVS and FQNEAQ. Complete variable domain (other parts from reference TRBV7-8 and TRBJ2-1): GAGVSQSPRYKVAKRGQDVALRCDPISGHVSLFWYQQALGQGPEFLTYFQNEAQLDKSGLPSDRFFAERPEGSVSTLKIQRTQQEDSAVYLCASSLLGLAYRKGEQFFGPGTRLTVL.

This clone was counted many times. The chain has TRBV12-5 and TRBJ2-7; D not resolved. V was cut by 7 bases and J by 2 bases, with 18 bases left in between. The CDR3 totals 15 residues. In germline, CDR1 is LGHNT, CDR2 FRNRAP. This CDR3 is CASDFPGKPAYEQYF. The CDR3 DNA reads as TGTGCTAGTGACTTTCCAGGCAAACCGGCCTACGAGCAGTACTTC.

This rearrangement joins TRBV5-1 to TRBJ2-2, with TRBD2 matching 12 bases. Germline V CDR1 and CDR2: SGHRS, YFSETQ. Trimming cost V 4 bases and J 0 bases; bases outside gene matches: 4. The CDR3 extends over 17 amino acids. The CDR3 nucleotides are TGCGCCAGCAGCCTACTAGCGGGAGGACCGAACACCGGGGAGCTGTTTTTT. It yields the protein CASSLLAGGPNTGELFF.

The chain joins TRBV14 to TRBJ1-2; D is possibly TRBD1 (5 bases). Germline CDR1 is SGHDN and CDR2 is FVKESK. The V gene lost 0 bases and the J gene lost 7 bases, with 15 bases spanning the gap. This CDR3 is built from 15 residues. The CDR3 loop reads CASSQEKGRGGGYTF. CDR3 DNA: TGTGCCAGCAGCCAAGAAAAGGGGCGAGGCGGTGGCTACACCTTC. Complete variable domain (other parts from reference TRBV14 and TRBJ1-2): EAGVTQFPSHSVIEKGQTVTLRCDPISGHDNLYWYRRVMGKEIKFLLHFVKESKQDESGMPNNRFLAERTGGTYSTLKVQPAELEDSGVYFCASSQEKGRGGGYTFGSGTRLTVV.

This chain joins TRBV5-1 and TRBJ2-3; D may be TRBD2 (5 bases). V was trimmed by 9 bases and J by 0 bases, leaving 14 bases between them. This CDR3 is 14 amino acids long. CDR1 is SGHRS and CDR2 is YFSETQ in the germline V gene. The CDR3 nucleotides read TGCGCCACCCAGAGCGGTTCTAGCACAGATACGCAGTATTTT. This sequence encodes CATQSGSSTDTQYF.

The chain couples TRBV2 to TRBJ2-7, with 7 bases fitting TRBD2. V was clipped by 6 bases and J by 6 bases; unmatched bases: 2. Germline lookup yields CDR1 SNHLY and CDR2 FYNNEI. This CDR3 region has 11 residues. CDR3 nucleotide sequence: TGTGCCAGCAGGCGACTAGCCGAGCAGTACTTC. It codes for CASRRLAEQYF.

This chain joins TRBV4-1 and TRBJ1-5; maybe TRBD1 (5 bases). The V gene's germline CDR1 is MGHRA and CDR2 YSYEKL. CDR3 length: 14 residues. Between the trimmed V and J ends, which lost 3 bases and 3 bases, there was a span of 9 bases. The CDR3 DNA reads as TGCGCCAGCAGCCACCCGACAGACAATCAGCCCCAGCATTTT. Its protein product is CASSHPTDNQPQHF.

The DNA for the CDR3 is TGTGCCAGCAGTTCCAGGGTAGGGAACACTGAAGCTTTCTTT. Its translation: CASSSRVGNTEAFF. This chain links TRBV27 with TRBJ1-1; weak D call: TRBD1 (5 bases). The ends were cut back, 4 bases at V and 1 base at J, with 10 bases in the middle. This CDR3 is built from 14 residues. Germline V CDR1 and CDR2: MNHEY, SMNVEV (reference sequence).

The V call is TRBV9, the J call TRBJ2-2, with 8 bases lining up with TRBD1. The length of the CDR3 is 16 residues. Germline assignment: CDR1 SGDLS and CDR2 YYNGEE. V lost 4 bases to trimming and J lost 5 bases; unmatched junction nucleotides: 10. The CDR3 protein is CASSPPGTGITGELFF. DNA of the CDR3: TGTGCCAGCAGCCCCCCCGGGACAGGCATAACCGGGGAGCTGTTTTTT.

J is TRBJ1-1 and V is TRBV27; the match to TRBD1 covers 8 bases. Germline CDR1 reads MNHEY; CDR2 reads SMNVEV (reference sequence). J lost 2 bases, V lost 4 bases, and 3 bases had no gene match. This CDR3 has 14 residues. The CDR3 protein is CASSSGTGNTEAFF. The CDR3, as DNA: TGTGCCAGCAGTTCCGGGACAGGTAACACTGAAGCTTTCTTT.

This chain connects TRBV6-4 to TRBJ1-4; D gene uncertain. Deletions cut 7 bases from V and 4 bases from J, with 13 bases between. CDR3 length: 14 residues. Germline V gene sequence: CDR1 MRHNA, CDR2 SNTAGT. The CDR3 region has the DNA TGTGCCAGCAAGAGGAACGGTAATAATGAAAAACTGTTTTTT. This encodes CASKRNGNNEKLFF.

The chain links TRBV5-4 to TRBJ1-1; weak D call: TRBD1 (5 bases). The V end lost 0 bases, the J end lost 8 bases, and 11 bases lay between the germline ends. The CDR3 loop spans 13 amino acids. Germline V CDR1 and CDR2: SGHNT, YYREEE (reference sequence). This CDR3 is CASSLGQGGEAFF. CDR3 nucleotides: TGTGCCAGCAGCTTGGGCCAGGGTGGGGAAGCTTTCTTT.

This clone was seen more than once but under ten times. The chain combines TRBV4-1 with TRBJ2-7; D uncertain. The V gene lost 1 base and the J gene lost 3 bases, with 7 bases spanning the gap. The CDR3 covers 13 residues. The V gene's germline CDR1 is MGHRA and CDR2 YSYEKL. The CDR3, as DNA: TGCGCCAGCAGCCAAGCCCTATTCTACGAGCAGTACTTC. Its translation: CASSQALFYEQYF.

V and J are TRBV5-4 and TRBJ1-6; TRBD1 agrees at 10 bases. Germline assignment: CDR1 SGHNT and CDR2 YYREEE (reference sequence). There are 17 residues in the CDR3. V was pared by 4 bases and J by 7 bases, with 11 bases of the junction left unmatched. The CDR3 spells CASSTGQGVFMNSPLHF. As DNA, the CDR3 is TGTGCCAGCAGCACCGGACAGGGGGTGTTCATGAATTCACCCCTCCACTTT.